Reported below is one TCR beta chain. This record belongs to a study of shared clonotypes between healthy human individuals. Source study methods: Junction-only immunoSEQ sequences carried no quality scores, so filtering differed. Only in-frame clones appear in the TCRdb table, and some are missing; sequencing was by immunoSEQ multiplex PCR. V and J calls and clone size are copied from that table; D and trimming were computed from the DNA. The data contain roughly 1 million clones, more than 65% of them singletons. V lost 8 bases, J lost 0 bases, and 11 bases lay in between. Germline CDR1 MNHNS, CDR2 SASEGT. The CDR3 has 14 amino acids.

The chain recombines TRBV6-1 with TRBJ1-5, with a possible D match to TRBD1 (6 bases). Sequencing was done on a sample of memory CD4+ T cells sorted from blood. As for subset: CD45RA-negative fraction. The receptor's source is a man younger than 35 in good health. CDR3 protein: CASQQGYSNQPQHF. CDR3 nucleotide sequence: TGTGCCAGCCAACAGGGTTATAGCAATCAGCCCCAGCATTTT.